A selection of T cell receptor beta chains follows, all from one sample in a study of cytomegalovirus exposure and HLA in healthy donors. TCRdb keeps only in-frame clones here, not all; method: immunoSEQ multiplex PCR. The sample includes about 120,000 clones, roughly 79% of them seen just once. The sequenced sample was PBMCs. All receptors derive from a woman between 18 and 29 years old in good health and CMV-seronegative. CDR3s include the opening cysteine and the closing phenylalanine or tryptophan. Each record gives: V gene, CDR3 length, CDR3 protein.

TRBV5-1 13 CASSLLGGTEAFF
TRBV10-3 12 CAISVGQVGYTF
TRBV5-4 13 CASSPTGKETQYF
TRBV2 13 CASSQGQIYGYTF
TRBV7-9 14 CASSLDTYNSPLHF
TRBV7-9 16 CASSLRLQGRNYGYTF
TRBV19 13 CASRKQGAYEQYF
TRBV10-2 15 CASSSTATQDYGYTF
TRBV6-1 13 CASSPTLTYEQYF
TRBV28 12 CASSLSHTEAFF
TRBV5-1 15 CASSPIAGVNEKLFF
TRBV19 14 CASSPTAGANVLTF
TRBV4-1 15 CASSLDRSNTGELFF
TRBV6-5 16 CASSYSGTANTGELFF
TRBV2 14 CASTLDSHNQPQHF
TRBV28 17 CASSPTPRDRGSETQYF
TRBV19 13 CASSMDSVYEQYF
TRBV6-5 13 CASSYSLKETQYF
TRBV30 13 CAWSSGPNQPQHF
TRBV19 15 CASSIVDRGWNGYTF
TRBV7-9 16 CASSPGSGATNEKLFF
TRBV4-1 12 CASSQETGRAFF
TRBV2 13 CASSEPRGYGYTF
TRBV29-1 14 CSVGTGAMNTEAFF
TRBV6-1 14 CASRVPGKGAEAFF
TRBV6-5 15 CASSYSAHLNTEAFF
TRBV5-8 15 CASSLGGVGGNEQFF
TRBV30 14 CAWSPGTGNSPLHF
TRBV19 11 CVSLGRNGYTF
TRBV5-1 13 CASSLAQGTEAFF
TRBV13 16 CASSPGQGAPTGELFF
TRBV11-2 16 CASSLDRGAYNSPLHF
TRBV11-3 14 CASSLEQGYNEQFF
TRBV28 17 CASSLIPDRDLPNEQYF
TRBV30 12 CAWIPSSYEQYF
TRBV27 13 CASSLTGLYGYTF